This record looks at one TCR beta chain sequence and its context. In the authors' methods: Reference gene primer amplification yielded estimated nucleated cell counts. The method was immunoSEQ multiplex PCR; TCRdb's version includes in-frame clones alone and lacks a portion of them. Clone size and the V and J calls come from that table; the DNA yielded D and trimming. The sample carries 290,000 or so clones, approximately 80% recorded once. The CDR3 consists of 12 residues. Germline CDR1 is SQVTM and CDR2 is ANQGSEA. The V end was cut by 2 bases, the J end by 9 bases, with 13 bases between. The sample originates from a study of blood T cell repertoires in COVID-19. Background on the study: Collection of acute and convalescent COVID-19 samples took place in the United States, Italy and Spain. T cells, B-cell-depleted T cells, or PBMCs supplied cDNA or gDNA.

This study enrolled people aged 18 to 89 from around 26 US geographic areas. Sample: PBMCs or T cells enriched from blood (not recorded which). V and J are TRBV29-1 and TRBJ1-2; D might be TRBD1 (5 bases). This sequence was found in a middle-aged man who had been exposed to COVID-19. The CDR3 is CSVEKGIGRYTF. Written as DNA, the CDR3 is TGCAGCGTTGAAAAGGGGATTGGACGCTACACCTTC.